This is a list of T cell receptor beta chains from one sample in a study of tumor-infiltrating lymphocytes in localized non-small cell lung cancer. The method was immunoSEQ multiplex PCR; TCRdb's version includes in-frame clones alone and lacks a portion of them. Of fewer than 8,500 clones in the sample, 65% to 80% were seen once. What was sequenced was lung tumor tissue. Every receptor here comes from a human donor with non-small cell lung cancer. The CDR3 runs from the conserved cysteine through the conserved F or W. A D gene is named only where the DNA matches it firmly. The size field is filled for only some rows; it gives once, few, many or a size class.

TRBV6-5	-	TRBJ1-6	-	CASSYERNSPLHF	TGTGCCAGCAGTTACGAGCGCAATTCACCCCTCCACTTT
TRBV14	-	TRBJ1-2	-	CASSQARGPNYTF	TGTGCCAGCAGCCAAGCCAGGGGTCCGAACTACACCTTC
TRBV5-1	-	TRBJ1-3	-	CASSLPMGSGNTIYF	TGCGCCAGCAGCTTGCCTATGGGGTCTGGAAACACCATATATTTT
TRBV6-1	-	TRBJ2-1	TRBD2	CASRNSGGAYNEQFF	TGTGCCAGCAGAAATAGCGGGGGGGCCTACAATGAGCAGTTCTTC
TRBV4-3	few	TRBJ1-2	-	CASSPFGPYGYTF	TGCGCCAGCAGCCCCTTTGGACCCTATGGCTACACCTTC
TRBV7-6	-	TRBJ1-1	-	CASSPWGGTEAFF	TGTGCCAGCAGCCCCTGGGGTGGAACTGAAGCTTTCTTT
TRBV11-2	-	TRBJ2-5	-	CASSNDADQETQYF	TGTGCCAGCAGCAACGACGCAGATCAAGAGACCCAGTACTTC
TRBV5-6	-	TRBJ1-2	-	CASSLAANYGYTF	TGTGCCAGCAGCTTGGCAGCTAACTATGGCTACACCTTC
TRBV5-1	-	TRBJ2-1	-	CASSLVANSVRPSSYNEQFF	TGCGCCAGCAGCTTGGTTGCGAATTCAGTAAGACCGAGCTCCTACAATGAGCAGTTCTTC
TRBV2	few	TRBJ1-5	-	CASSFGRGNQPQHF	TGTGCCAGCAGCTTCGGCCGGGGCAATCAGCCCCAGCATTTT
TRBV7-2	-	TRBJ1-1	-	CASSFGGDTEAFF	TGTGCCAGCAGCTTTGGGGGCGACACTGAAGCTTTCTTT
TRBV10-3	few	TRBJ2-6	TRBD2	CAISPRGLAEFSGANVLTF	TGTGCCATCAGCCCTCGGGGACTAGCGGAATTCTCTGGGGCCAACGTCCTGACTTTC
TRBV5-1	medium-sized	TRBJ2-3	-	CASSSDPSNTQYF	TGCGCCAGCAGCTCGGACCCCTCAAATACGCAGTATTTT
TRBV27	-	TRBJ1-2	-	CASGTSGPYGYTF	TGTGCCAGCGGAACGTCGGGACCCTATGGCTACACCTTC
TRBV4-3	-	TRBJ1-4	-	CASSQRGGGVGEKLFF	TGCGCCAGCAGCCAACGCGGAGGAGGTGTGGGTGAAAAACTGTTTTTT
TRBV5-6	-	TRBJ2-7	-	CASSGGINREQYF	TGTGCCAGCAGCGGGGGGATTAATCGCGAGCAGTACTTC
TRBV5-4	once	TRBJ2-1	TRBD2	CASSHTGRVAGGDYNEQFF	TGTGCCAGCAGCCATACCGGGAGAGTAGCGGGAGGCGATTACAATGAGCAGTTCTTC
TRBV5-4	-	TRBJ1-1	-	CASSLSGAMNTEAFF	TGTGCCAGCAGCTTAAGCGGGGCGATGAACACTGAAGCTTTCTTT
TRBV5-1	-	TRBJ1-3	-	CASSLPGGSDGNTIYF	TGCGCCAGCAGCCTACCTGGTGGGAGCGACGGAAACACCATATATTTT
TRBV28	-	TRBJ1-4	-	CASSLIGHVNEKLFF	TGTGCCAGCAGTTTGATAGGACACGTTAATGAAAAACTGTTTTTT
TRBV23-1	few	TRBJ1-5	-	CASSQGRANQPQHF	TGCGCCAGCAGTCAAGGCAGGGCGAATCAGCCCCAGCATTTT
TRBV6-6	-	TRBJ2-5	-	CASSGTGWETQYF	TGTGCCAGCAGTGGGACTGGATGGGAGACCCAGTACTTC
TRBV5-1	-	TRBJ2-1	TRBD2	CASSLELAGVDEQFF	TGCGCCAGCAGCTTGGAGCTAGCGGGGGTCGATGAGCAGTTCTTC
TRBV11-2	once	TRBJ1-4	-	CASSDTEKLFF	TGTGCCAGCAGCGATACCGAAAAACTGTTTTTT
TRBV29-1	-	TRBJ1-1	-	CSVGGQLNTEAFF	TGCAGCGTGGGTGGACAGCTGAACACTGAAGCTTTCTTT
TRBV5-1	-	TRBJ2-5	-	CASSLGSHWETQYF	TGCGCCAGCAGCTTGGGATCACACTGGGAGACCCAGTACTTC
TRBV6-6	-	TRBJ2-1	-	CASRGDEQFF	TGTGCCAGCAGGGGCGATGAGCAGTTCTTC
TRBV6-5	-	TRBJ1-2	-	CASSLTSNYGYTF	TGTGCCAGCAGTTTGACAAGTAACTATGGCTACACCTTC
TRBV27	-	TRBJ1-2	-	CASSLTGDGYTF	TGTGCCAGCAGTCTAACGGGAGATGGCTACACCTTC
TRBV20-1	-	TRBJ1-3	-	CSASGNTIYF	TGCAGTGCTTCCGGAAACACCATATATTTT
TRBV4-3	few	TRBJ1-2	-	CASSQDSGGYGYTF	TGCGCCAGCAGCCAAGATTCCGGGGGCTATGGCTACACCTTC
TRBV19	-	TRBJ1-5	-	CASSFPQGSNQPQHF	TGTGCCAGTAGTTTCCCACAGGGAAGCAATCAGCCCCAGCATTTT
TRBV25-1	-	TRBJ1-2	-	CASSEYGYDGYTF	TGTGCCAGCAGTGAATACGGGTATGATGGCTACACCTTC
TRBV7-2	-	TRBJ2-1	TRBD2	CASSRTRGDEQFF	TGTGCCAGCAGCCGGACCCGGGGGGATGAGCAGTTCTTC
TRBV4-2	-	TRBJ1-3	-	CASSQEGFLSNTIYF	TGTGCCAGCAGCCAAGAAGGGTTTCTATCAAACACCATATATTTT
TRBV4-2	-	TRBJ2-5	-	CASSQSTGETQYF	TGTGCCAGCAGCCAGTCAACAGGAGAGACCCAGTACTTC
TRBV5-4	few	TRBJ1-3	-	CASSLGQFSGNTIYF	TGTGCCAGCAGCTTAGGACAGTTCTCTGGAAACACCATATATTTT